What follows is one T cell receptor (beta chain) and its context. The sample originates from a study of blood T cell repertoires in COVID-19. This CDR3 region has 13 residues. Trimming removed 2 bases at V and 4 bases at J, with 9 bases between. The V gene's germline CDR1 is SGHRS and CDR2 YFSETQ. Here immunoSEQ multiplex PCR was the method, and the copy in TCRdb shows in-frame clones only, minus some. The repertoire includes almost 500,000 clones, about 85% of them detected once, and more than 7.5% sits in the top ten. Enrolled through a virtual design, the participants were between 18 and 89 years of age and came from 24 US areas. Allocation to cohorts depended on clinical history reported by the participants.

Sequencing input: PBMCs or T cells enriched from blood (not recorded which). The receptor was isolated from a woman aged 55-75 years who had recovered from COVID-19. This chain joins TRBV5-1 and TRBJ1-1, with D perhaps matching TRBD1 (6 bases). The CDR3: CASSFGDITEAFF. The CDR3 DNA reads TGCGCCAGCAGCTTCGGGGACATCACTGAAGCTTTCTTT. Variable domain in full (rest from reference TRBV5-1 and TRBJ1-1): KAGVTQTPRYLIKTRGQQVTLSCSPISGHRSVSWYQQTPGQGLQFLFEYFSETQRNKGNFPGRFSGRQFSNSRSEMNVSTLELGDSALYLCASSFGDITEAFFGQGTRLTVV.